These 24 T cell receptor beta chains came from one sample sequenced in a study of cytomegalovirus exposure and HLA in healthy donors. Both 60 Vbeta primers and 13 Jbeta primers went into the PCR. Method: immunoSEQ multiplex PCR; TCRdb's copy keeps in-frame clones and lacks some. The table has about 100,000 clones, 73% seen once. Source material: PBMCs. These receptors originate from a man aged 40-49 years in good health and CMV-seronegative.

The chain recombines TRBV11-1 with TRBJ2-3; 11 nucleotides match TRBD1. The V segment lost 5 bases and the J segment 7 bases; nucleotides outside the gene matches: 5. Germline CDR1 is SGHAT and CDR2 is FQDESV (reference sequence). There are 14 residues in the CDR3. CDR3 protein: CASSRGTGGHTQYF. The CDR3 DNA sequence: TGTGCCAGCAGCAGGGGGACAGGGGGGCATACGCAGTATTTT.

The rearrangement uses TRBV9 and TRBJ2-5, with 7 bases matching TRBD2. The CDR3 extends over 14 amino acids. Trimming took 4 bases from V and 2 from J; bases not matched to a gene: 5. Germline assignment: CDR1 SGDLS and CDR2 YYNGEE. CDR3 in amino acids: CASSPWGGQETQYF. The CDR3 nucleotides read TGTGCCAGCAGCCCATGGGGGGGACAAGAGACCCAGTACTTC. The full variable domain, completed using reference TRBV9 and TRBJ2-5, is DSGVTQTPKHLITATGQRVTLRCSPRSGDLSVYWYQQSLDQGLQFLIQYYNGEERAKGNILERFSAQQFPDLHSELNLSSLELGDSALYFCASSPWGGQETQYFGPGTRLLVL.

The chain is built from TRBV4-2 and TRBJ1-1; D is unclear. Looked up from germline, CDR1 is LGHNA and CDR2 is YNFKEQ. This CDR3 comprises 15 residues. Trimming shortened V by 5 bases and J by 6 bases, and 19 bases separated the two germline ends. CDR3 in DNA: TGTGCCAGCAGCTCCACCACATCCCCGGGAGCTGAAGCTTTCTTT. This translates into CASSSTTSPGAEAFF.

This clone was seen many times. The rearrangement uses TRBV6-5 and TRBJ2-7; 9 bases line up with TRBD1. The CDR3 has 15 residues. With 0 bases clipped from V and 0 bases from J, the junction kept 0 bases outside the gene matches. The germline gives CDR1 MNHEY, CDR2 SVGAGI. The CDR3 region has the DNA TGTGCCAGCAGTTACTCGACAGGGGGCTCCTACGAGCAGTACTTC. Encoded protein: CASSYSTGGSYEQYF.

The chain is built from TRBV19 and TRBJ1-2, with D unresolved. The CDR3 extends over 13 amino acids. Trimming took 6 bases from V and 7 from J, leaving 15 bases between them. In germline, CDR1 is LNHDA, CDR2 SQIVND (reference sequence). The DNA for the CDR3 is TGTGCCAGTAGATACGGGTTGGTCGGTGGCTACACCTTC. Translating gives CASRYGLVGGYTF.

This rearrangement joins TRBV5-1 to TRBJ1-1; TRBD1 matches at 7 bases. Trimming removed 2 bases from V and 0 bases from J; junction bases left unmatched: 7. The CDR3 length is 16 residues. From germline, CDR1 is SGHRS and CDR2 YFSETQ. Written as DNA, the CDR3 is TGCGCCAGCAGCTTAGGACAGGTCTTTATGAACACTGAAGCTTTCTTT. The encoded protein is CASSLGQVFMNTEAFF.

This sequence joins TRBV7-8 and TRBJ2-7, with 7 bases fitting TRBD1. The ends lost 2 bases at V and 2 bases at J; junction bases unmatched: 9. The CDR3 loop spans 16 amino acids. Germline CDR1 SGHVS, CDR2 FQNEAQ. This chain's CDR3 is CASSLRTGPSPYEQYF. The CDR3 nucleotides are TGTGCCAGCAGCTTACGGACAGGACCATCCCCCTACGAGCAGTACTTC.

This clone was seen a handful of times. The J gene is TRBJ1-2, the V gene TRBV28, with TRBD1 matching over 12 bases. Germline CDR1 is MDHEN and CDR2 is SYDVKM. Trimming cost V 4 bases and J 8 bases; bases outside gene matches: 2. CDR3 length: 13 residues. CDR3 residues: CASSWDRGQGYTF. The CDR3 nucleotides are TGTGCCAGCAGTTGGGACAGGGGGCAAGGCTACACCTTC.

The J gene is TRBJ2-2, the V gene TRBV19; 7 bases agree with TRBD1. CDR1 and CDR2 from the germline V gene are LNHDA and SQIVND (reference sequence). V lost 4 bases, J lost 4 bases, and 6 bases stayed unmatched. The CDR3 is 15 residues long. This CDR3 is CASSRAAGGTGELFF. The CDR3 coding sequence is TGTGCCAGTAGTAGAGCGGCAGGGGGCACCGGGGAGCTGTTTTTT.

The chain employs TRBV9 and TRBJ1-1, with no clear D. This CDR3 is built from 14 residues. Germline-derived CDR1 and CDR2 are SGDLS and YYNGEE. V was pared by 0 bases and J by 3 bases, with 9 bases between. The CDR3 DNA sequence: TGTGCCAGCAGCGTAGAACAGTGGGACACTGAAGCTTTCTTT. It is translated as CASSVEQWDTEAFF. The full variable domain, its missing parts supplied by reference TRBV9 and TRBJ1-1, is DSGVTQTPKHLITATGQRVTLRCSPRSGDLSVYWYQQSLDQGLQFLIQYYNGEERAKGNILERFSAQQFPDLHSELNLSSLELGDSALYFCASSVEQWDTEAFFGQGTRLTVV.

In this sample, this clone turned up once. This chain joins TRBV5-1 and TRBJ2-1; D is possibly TRBD1 (6 bases). Germline V gives CDR1 SGHRS, CDR2 YFSETQ. The CDR3 is made up of 16 amino acids. The ends were cut back, 5 bases at V and 3 bases at J, with 18 bases in the middle. The CDR3 DNA is TGCGCCAGCAGTTACGGACAGATAATTCTCTACAATGAGCAGTTCTTC. Translating gives CASSYGQIILYNEQFF.

The chain links TRBV5-5 to TRBJ1-5; no firm D call. Per germline, CDR1 SGHKS and CDR2 YYEKEE (reference sequence). The V end lost 3 bases, the J end lost 1 base, and 8 bases lay between the germline ends. The CDR3 loop spans 14 amino acids. The CDR3 spells CASSSLRSNQPQHF. The CDR3 DNA reads as TGTGCCAGCAGCTCCCTAAGAAGCAATCAGCCCCAGCATTTT.

J is TRBJ2-5 and V is TRBV29-1; 7 nucleotides match TRBD1. Trimming cost V 5 bases and J 5 bases; bases outside gene matches: 2. Germline values: CDR1 SQVTM, CDR2 ANQGSEA. The CDR3 loop spans 11 amino acids. CDR3 amino acids: CSVMTGETQYF. For the CDR3, the DNA is TGCAGCGTTATGACAGGGGAGACCCAGTACTTC.

V usage is TRBV5-1 and J usage is TRBJ2-5, with 7 nucleotides matching TRBD1. Germline V lookup: CDR1 SGHRS, CDR2 YFSETQ. J was trimmed by 2 bases and V by 1 base; bases with no gene match: 5. The CDR3 consists of 15 residues. The CDR3 nucleotides read TGCGCCAGCAGCTTGTTAGGACAGGAGCAAGAGACCCAGTACTTC. Amino acid sequence: CASSLLGQEQETQYF. Looking up the rest from reference TRBV5-1 and TRBJ2-5 gives the full variable domain: KAGVTQTPRYLIKTRGQQVTLSCSPISGHRSVSWYQQTPGQGLQFLFEYFSETQRNKGNFPGRFSGRQFSNSRSEMNVSTLELGDSALYLCASSLLGQEQETQYFGPGTRLLVL.

V usage is TRBV29-1 and J usage is TRBJ1-3; 8 bases are shared with TRBD1. The germline gives CDR1 SQVTM, CDR2 ANQGSEA. The CDR3 runs 18 residues. V lost 1 base and J lost 3; bases outside the gene matches: 14. The CDR3 DNA reads as TGCAGCGTTGAAGCCCCGCGGCCACAGGGGGAACATGGAAACACCATATATTTT. Its protein product is CSVEAPRPQGEHGNTIYF.

The chain couples TRBV19 to TRBJ2-5, with TRBD1 identical over 7 bases. Germline trimming cut 2 bases from V and 5 bases from J; bases unmatched to any gene: 11. CDR3 length: 16 amino acids. Germline CDR1 is LNHDA and CDR2 is SQIVND (reference sequence). CDR3 loop: CASSIRGQVRGETQYF. The CDR3 coding sequence is TGTGCCAGTAGTATACGTGGACAGGTTAGGGGGGAGACCCAGTACTTC.

The chain combines TRBV11-2 with TRBJ1-5; D uncertain. V lost 0 bases and J 5 bases, leaving 5 bases between the germline ends. This CDR3 has 13 amino acids. In germline, CDR1 is SGHAT, CDR2 FQNNGV. The CDR3 bases are TGTGCCAGCAGCTTAGAGCGGGATCAGCCCCAGCATTTT. Its protein is CASSLERDQPQHF.

The V and J genes are TRBV7-8 and TRBJ1-1; D possibly corresponds to TRBD1 (6 bases). CDR1 and CDR2 from the germline V gene are SGHVS and FQNEAQ. The CDR3 is 16 residues long. V gave up 4 bases and J gave up 5 bases, with 20 bases separating them. The CDR3 region has the DNA TGTGCCAGCAGCTCCCAGCGGGGGCGCCGAGGTACTGAAGCTTTCTTT. Translating it yields CASSSQRGRRGTEAFF.

V and J are TRBV5-1 and TRBJ1-3, with a tentative D call TRBD1 (5 bases). Trimming cost V 5 bases and J 9 bases, with 15 bases left between them. This CDR3 contains 13 residues. Germline V gene lookup returns CDR1 SGHRS and CDR2 YFSETQ. The CDR3 is CASSTQVDGTIYF. The CDR3 DNA is TGCGCCAGCAGTACACAGGTAGACGGCACCATATATTTT.

This chain uses TRBV6-5 with TRBJ2-3, with 13 bases fitting TRBD2. Germline CDR1 MNHEY, CDR2 SVGAGI. CDR3 length: 15 amino acids. V lost 5 bases and J lost 4; bases outside the gene matches: 3. CDR3 sequence reads: CASSRLAGGADTQYF. The CDR3 bases are TGTGCCAGCAGTAGACTAGCGGGGGGAGCAGATACGCAGTATTTT.

The V call is TRBV5-4, the J call TRBJ2-2; the match to TRBD2 covers 9 bases. The CDR3 has 14 residues. CDR1 is SGHNT and CDR2 is YYREEE in the germline V gene (reference sequence). The J segment lost 6 bases and the V segment lost 5 bases, leaving 5 bases of the junction unmatched. The CDR3 bases are TGTGCCAGCAGTCCCGGGACTAGCCCCGGGGAGCTGTTTTTT. Translating it yields CASSPGTSPGELFF.

This clone was counted a single time. The chain is built from TRBV7-6 and TRBJ2-7; 9 bases align to TRBD2. This CDR3 spans 15 amino acids. Losses at the gene ends were 1 base for V and 3 bases for J; bases not matched to a gene: 4. CDR1 and CDR2 (germline): SGHVS, FNYEAQ. The chain's CDR3 is CASSLGRGGFYEQYF. In DNA, the CDR3 is TGTGCCAGCAGCTTAGGGCGGGGGGGCTTCTACGAGCAGTACTTC.

The rearrangement joins TRBV5-1 to TRBJ2-7; maybe TRBD1 (5 bases). The V end lost 0 bases, the J end lost 10 bases, and 26 bases lay between the germline ends. CDR1 is SGHRS and CDR2 is YFSETQ in the germline V gene. This CDR3 is 17 amino acids long. The CDR3 here is CASSLAKGAPGGIDQYF. CDR3 nucleotides: TGCGCCAGCAGCTTGGCCAAAGGGGCCCCCGGTGGAATTGACCAGTACTTC. The variable domain in full, completed from reference TRBV5-1 and TRBJ2-7, reads KAGVTQTPRYLIKTRGQQVTLSCSPISGHRSVSWYQQTPGQGLQFLFEYFSETQRNKGNFPGRFSGRQFSNSRSEMNVSTLELGDSALYLCASSLAKGAPGGIDQYFGPGTRLTVT.

The CDR3 reads CASSLLKNIQYF. CDR3 DNA: TGTGCCAGCAGTTTATTAAAAAACATTCAGTACTTC. V usage is TRBV6-6 and J usage is TRBJ2-4, with D hard to call. The germline V gene has CDR1 MNHNY and CDR2 SVGAGI (reference sequence). The germline V and J ends were trimmed by 4 bases and 4 bases, with 5 bases remaining between them. This CDR3 has 12 residues.